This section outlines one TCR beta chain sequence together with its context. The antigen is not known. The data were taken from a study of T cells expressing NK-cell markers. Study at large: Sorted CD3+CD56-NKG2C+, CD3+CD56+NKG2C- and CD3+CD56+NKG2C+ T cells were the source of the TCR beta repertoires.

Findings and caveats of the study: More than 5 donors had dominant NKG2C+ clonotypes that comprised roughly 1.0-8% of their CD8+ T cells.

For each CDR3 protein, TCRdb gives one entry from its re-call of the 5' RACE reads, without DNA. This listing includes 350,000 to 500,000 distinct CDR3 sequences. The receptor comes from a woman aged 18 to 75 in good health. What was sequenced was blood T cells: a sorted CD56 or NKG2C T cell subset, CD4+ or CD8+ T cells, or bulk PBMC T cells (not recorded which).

The CDR3 region is CASSPTTGDETQYF. The V and J genes are TRBV18 and TRBJ2-5; the TCRdb D gene call, TRBD1, has no DNA to confirm it. This CDR3 spans 14 amino acids. Germline V CDR1 and CDR2: KGHSH, LQKENI. Combining the CDR3 with reference TRBV18 and TRBJ2-5 gives the whole variable domain NAGVMQNPRHLVRRRGQEARLRCSPMKGHSHVYWYRQLPEEGLKFMVYLQKENIIDESGMPKERFSAEFPKEGPSILRIQQVVRGDSAAYFCASSPTTGDETQYFGPGTRLLVL.